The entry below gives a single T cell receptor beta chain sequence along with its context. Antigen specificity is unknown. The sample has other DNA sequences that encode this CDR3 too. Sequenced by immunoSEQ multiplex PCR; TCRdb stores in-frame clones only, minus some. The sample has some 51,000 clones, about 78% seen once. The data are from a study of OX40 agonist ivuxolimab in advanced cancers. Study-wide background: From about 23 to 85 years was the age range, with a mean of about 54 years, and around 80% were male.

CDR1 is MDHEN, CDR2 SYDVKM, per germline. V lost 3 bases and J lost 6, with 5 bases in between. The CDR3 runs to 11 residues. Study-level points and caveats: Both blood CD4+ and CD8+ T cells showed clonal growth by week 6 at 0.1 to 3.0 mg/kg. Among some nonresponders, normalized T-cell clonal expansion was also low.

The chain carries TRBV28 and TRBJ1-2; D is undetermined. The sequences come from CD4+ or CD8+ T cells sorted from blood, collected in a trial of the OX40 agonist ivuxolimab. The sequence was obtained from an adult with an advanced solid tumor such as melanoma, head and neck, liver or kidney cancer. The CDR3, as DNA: TGTGCCAGCAGTTTTAAAGATGGCTACACCTTC. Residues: CASSFKDGYTF.